This TCR beta chain originates from a study of technical replicates of blood from a handful of donors. This clone has at least ten counts. The data were produced by immunoSEQ multiplex PCR, yet TCRdb's version contains in-frame clones alone and is incomplete. The top ten hold 3.5% to 4.5% of the sample, which has 55,000 to 60,000 clones, around 95% seen once. The CDR3 contains 15 residues. V dropped 5 bases and J dropped 0; count of bases not matched to a gene: 4. Germline V gives CDR1 SEHNR, CDR2 FQNEAQ (reference sequence). The sequenced sample consisted of PBMCs. The J gene is TRBJ2-4, the V gene TRBV7-9; TRBD1 matches at 7 bases. This receptor was identified in a human donor in good health. Some clones in this sample may be carry-over from other donors' samples. CDR3 protein: CASSRDSLAKNIQYF. CDR3 in DNA: TGTGCCAGCAGCCGGGACAGTCTAGCCAAAAACATTCAGTACTTC.